This T cell receptor beta chain comes out of a study of shared clonotypes between healthy human individuals. This clone was counted a few times. This table comes from immunoSEQ multiplex PCR, and its TCRdb copy is limited to in-frame clones, with some not included. The sample holds about 480,000 clones, roughly 78% seen once. Donors comprised only Caucasian adults living in Nashville, Tennessee. Germline V gene lookup returns CDR1 SGDLS and CDR2 YYNGEE. The germline V and J ends were trimmed by 3 bases and 3 bases, with 12 bases remaining between them. This CDR3 spans 15 amino acids. The chain couples TRBV9 to TRBJ1-4; unclear D gene. The sequence was obtained from a woman aged 40 to 50 in good health. Some clones in this sample may be carry-over from other donors' samples. Material: PBMCs. The CDR3 DNA sequence: TGTGCCAGCAGCGCGAAGGGTTTCCCTAATGAAAAACTGTTTTTT. Protein product: CASSAKGFPNEKLFF.